The sequence of this TCR beta chain was determined in a study of liver allograft versus peripheral blood T cells. Study summary: Blood and transplanted-liver T cell receptor repertoires from recipients were compared. Study results and limitations: Peripheral blood reportedly held T cell receptor repertoires that differed from those inside liver allografts.

The ends were cut back, 8 bases at V and 4 bases at J, with 12 bases in the middle. The germline gives CDR1 MNHEY, CDR2 SVGEGT. CDR3 length equals 12 residues. TCRdb recomputed calls from the reads with MiXCR, one row per CDR3 protein. The sample includes over 9,000 distinct CDR3 sequences, about 18% of them seen just once. About this clonotype itself: Antigen unknown.

The V call is TRBV6-2 or TRBV6-3, the J call TRBJ2-7; TRBD2 is a possible D gene (7 bases). The sequence was obtained from a human patient who had a liver transplant. These T cells may partly come from the graft donor. The CDR3 DNA follows: TGTGCCAGCGGGGGGGGCGGATACGAGCAGTACTTC. Translation: CASGGGGYEQYF.